This TCR beta chain emerged from a study of cytomegalovirus exposure and HLA in healthy donors (dated by TCRdb to 2016 to 2017). Background on the whole study: An earlier analysis of a few hundred of the donors reported about 260 Gb of sequence data and around 120 million unique TCR beta sequences obtained from around 190 million T cells. To study patterns of TCR occurrence, a later analysis re-analyzed previously published TCR beta repertoires from around 670 donors and added high-resolution HLA genotyping. All discovery cohort repertoires had been generated on a single sequencing platform. Roughly five DR-DQ haplotypes were handled as single units for association and clustering because linkage in the cohort was strong. Of the roughly 400 genotyped donors, approximately 82% fell in the genetic ancestry cluster associated with self-reported Caucasian donors. HLA typing included class I and class II loci at four-digit resolution. The study aimed to test whether cataloging public T cell receptors could reveal signatures of past pathogen exposure. Typing coverage differed by locus: A, B, C, DRB1 and DQB1 were typed in about 629-640 donors, DQA1 in 522, DPA1 in 606, and DPB1 in roughly 450. An earlier analysis of some 500 of the donors applied high-throughput TCR beta sequencing to assess whether each TCR beta V gene segment acted as functional or pseudogenic. Using immunosequencing, the study profiled T cell repertoires from around 670 subjects and related those repertoires to cytomegalovirus serostatus. A separate validation cohort of roughly 110 different subjects was used in addition to the approximately 610-subject first cohort. The later analysis used no new phenotypic data to find candidate immune exposures, relying instead on TCR beta sequences and their occurrence across donors. An early release covering roughly 580 HLA-typed donors comprised about 300 gigabases of sequencing data and 85 million or so unique TCR sequences. In a later genetic analysis, genome-wide SNP genotypes for about 65% of the roughly 700 donors were used, and that subset was treated as a discovery cohort. Among around 400 genotyped donors of the cohort, an average of approximately 200,000 unique TCR beta nucleotide sequences was sequenced per donor, of which approximately 18% were non-productive. To predict cytomegalovirus infection status, the study combined high-throughput TCR immunosequencing, statistical association of individual TCRs with disease status, and machine learning. Donor age, sex, ethnicity and CMV serostatus were collected together with the repertoire data.

V is pruned by 4 bases and J by 4 bases, leaving 9 bases of the junction without a gene match. The CDR3, cysteine through phenylalanine, is 15 amino acids long. Only CDR3 DNA is held: 45 bases, read in frame from base 1. CDR1 and CDR2 were assigned from the germline V gene as SGHNT and YENEEA. The cohort comprised 710 or so healthy bone marrow donors. All cohort members were sampled while nominally healthy, although unrecorded immune exposures were likely present. The donor tested CMV seropositive, placing the donor among the 289 seropositive members of the cohort. Every donor gave a peripheral blood sample, and the peripheral blood mononuclear cells from that sample were used for TCR beta sequencing. Genomic DNA extraction from the blood cell samples was performed with the Qiagen DNeasy Blood Extraction Kit. General study outcomes and caveats: A further reported finding was that TCR beta sequences accurately predicted the HLA-A and HLA-B alleles for most subjects in the first cohort. Sequencing depth was assumed to be roughly uniform across donors in the presence/absence analyses, though that assumption may not hold. The only immune exposure information available for the cohort was CMV serostatus. An earlier analysis of some 590 of the donors showed that most TCR beta V segments appeared in productive rearrangements either about 87% or about 30% of the time, which broadly matched IMGT annotations. The authors suggested that the approach could potentially be generalized to other disease states and immunological phenotypes. A later analysis found that HLA-associated TCR beta chains were more clonally expanded and had lower generation probabilities than equally common non-associated chains. When HLA alleles, especially DR and DQ, strongly co-occurred, TCR associations were difficult to assign to individual alleles. A later analysis reported that several top co-occurrence clusters appeared linked to parvovirus B19, influenza, CMV and Epstein-Barr virus. A few of the identified cytomegalovirus-associated TCR beta chains were confirmed in vitro to be specific for cytomegalovirus antigens. Because counts were too low, around 18 rarely observed V segments, including chromosome 9 orphons, were left out of the earlier analysis of some 640 of the donors. Because the 87-base-pair reads could not distinguish some IMGT-functional V segments, including TRBV6-2 and TRBV6-3, those segments were excluded. The study listed 150 to 200 TCR beta chains as associated with cytomegalovirus. A later analysis found that TCR association rates varied across HLA loci, with DRB1 alleles showing the most associated TCRs and HLA-C alleles the fewest. An association between a missense DCLRE1C variant and V-gene and J-gene trimming of TCR beta chains was found in a later genetic analysis and replicated in an independent cohort. Across donors, most TCR sequences were observed very rarely, whereas some public TCRs were present in many individuals. The classifier was reported to diagnose cytomegalovirus status with high specificity and sensitivity in both the original and validation cohorts. In a later genetic analysis, fewer N-insertions in productive TCRs were reported among donors in an Asian-associated ancestry cluster than the roughly 640-donor mean. The cohort was sequenced for TCR beta chains only, and without alpha or paired-chain data the features that could be detected were limited. A cluster of highly shared sequence variants was judged likely to be a technical artifact of the sequencing pipeline. Specific HLA alleles were associated with 15,000 to 20,000 TCR beta sequences at a false discovery rate of 0.05 in a later analysis. Most CMV-associated TCR beta chains appeared to be HLA-restricted in a later analysis, and the HLA associations seemed to be driven largely by CMV exposure. Because HLA typing was unavailable for some donors at each locus, only the typed subset was used in association tests. Correlated functional status among segregating V segments might be attributable to linkage disequilibrium, but an unknown experimental factor could not be ruled out.

A word on this clone: This clone's antigen is unknown. Within one base of it there is no much larger clone, and no base qualities were kept.

Library preparation was by the immunoSEQ multiplex PCR assay. A mixture of 60 forward primers for TCR Vbeta segments and 13 reverse primers for TCR Jbeta segments was used in the multiplex PCR. A multiplex PCR assay on genomic DNA amplified the CDR3 region of rearranged TCR beta genes. The Illumina HiSeq System was used to sequence the amplified TCR beta libraries as 87-base-pair reads. From the authors' description of their analysis: A later analysis tallied tens of millions of unique TCR beta chains across the approximately 670 repertoires, and about 12 million of those chains were shared by two or more donors. A nearest-neighbor algorithm error-corrected the raw reads and collapsed the reads into unique sequences, merging closely related sequences to remove PCR and sequencing errors. V, D and J gene segments were assigned by aligning CDR3 sequences to IMGT reference sequences. For a sequence to be retained, at least a six-nucleotide match to both a V gene segment and a J gene segment was required. A rearrangement was called productive if the CDR3 had no stop codons and remained in frame with V and J, and every other rearrangement was called non-productive. Following IMGT convention, CDR3 was defined as the stretch from the second conserved V-encoded cysteine up to the conserved J-encoded phenylalanine. In an earlier analysis of approximately 590 of the donors, sequences lacking an unambiguous match to a single V gene segment were excluded. In an earlier analysis of 587 of the donors, V segments were called functional above 56.7% productive rearrangements and were called segregating when the between-donor standard deviation exceeded 5%. A statistical classification framework was developed to diagnose cytomegalovirus status using the catalog of TCR beta chain sequences. A later analysis assigned V and J genes by comparing TCR nucleotide sequences with IMGT/GENE-DB human TR gene sequences. In a later analysis, CDR3 sequences and most-parsimonious VDJ recombination scenarios were assigned using the TCRdist pipeline. In a later analysis, each TCR beta chain was defined by its CDR3 amino acid sequence together with its V-gene family, and reads lacking a unique V-gene family were excluded. In a later analysis, 550 to 650 highly shared, low-generation-probability nucleotide sequences were removed to address suspected cross-contamination and a sequencing artifact. In a later analysis, a clonal expansion index was calculated for each public chain from normalized within-repertoire ranks of inferred template counts. A later analysis computed generation probabilities with a VDJ recombination model fitted to out-of-frame rearrangements, and checked the results against IGoR. In a later analysis, TCR-TCR, TCR-HLA and TCR-CMV co-occurrence was scored with hypergeometric tests, and a repertoire-size bias correction was applied to TCR pairs. False discovery rates were estimated in a later analysis by permuting HLA or CMV assignments 20 times. A later analysis grouped co-occurring TCRs with DBSCAN, adding TCRdist sequence similarity when clustering within HLA-allele-positive subsets. Repertoires with fewer than 30,000 or more than 120,000 public chains, plus five repertoires with anomalous nucleotide sharing, were excluded from co-occurrence clustering. TCRdb mirrors the immuneACCESS table, restricted to in-frame sequences. Some clones are absent from its copies; in checked studies, under half trace to an unresolved V gene, and the reason for the others is unknown. For V, J and clone size, that table is used; D and trimming come from the DNA. The sample contains about 110,000 clones, approximately 70% of them found a single time. The ten largest account for roughly 8.4% of the sample.

This clonotype was obtained from a man in his thirties or forties in good health and CMV-seropositive. The V and J genes are TRBV11-3 and TRBJ2-5, with 7 bases in between that match TRBD1. Sequenced material: PBMCs. The bases are TGTGCCAGCAGCTCACTACGGGACAGCCGAGAGACCCAGTACTTC. Its translation reads: CASSSLRDSRETQYF.